This entry describes one T cell receptor (beta chain). The data derive from a study of T cells expressing NK-cell markers. Study-level background: Most of the eight sequenced donors tested HCMV-seropositive; one tested seronegative.

Germline CDR1 reads SGHRS; CDR2 reads YFSETQ. The CDR3 loop spans 16 amino acids. TCRdb reprocessed the 5' RACE reads and keeps a single row for each CDR3 protein, giving no DNA. The table lists a few hundred thousand distinct CDR3 sequences, with 4% to 6.5% in the top ten. This chain connects TRBV5-1 to TRBJ1-4; the D gene TCRdb calls, TRBD1, cannot be checked with no DNA. This receptor was taken from a man aged 18 to 69 in good health. The source material was blood T cells: a sorted CD56 or NKG2C T cell subset, CD4+ or CD8+ T cells, or bulk PBMC T cells (not recorded which). The CDR3 spells CASSLVGTGGNEKLFF.